Below, 15 T cell receptor beta chains from the same sample are listed, as sequenced in a study of beta chain features in type 1 diabetes. Investigators reverse transcribed all isolated RNA, so they sequenced expressed TCRB transcripts. This table comes from immunoSEQ multiplex PCR, and its TCRdb copy is limited to in-frame clones, with some not included. The sample lists approximately 110,000 clones, almost 40% occurring once. Sequencing used stem cell memory CD4+ T cells from blood. The receptors originated from a woman aged 18 to 35 in good health.

V usage is TRBV27 and J usage is TRBJ2-7; no clear D gene. V shed 3 bases and J shed 6 bases, with 15 bases lying between them. Germline CDR1 and CDR2: MNHEY and SMNVEV (reference sequence). The CDR3 has 14 amino acids. CDR3 loop: CASSLMLASGEQYF. DNA of the CDR3: TGTGCCAGCAGTTTGATGCTGGCCTCAGGCGAGCAGTACTTC.

This sequence joins TRBV27 and TRBJ2-7; a possible D gene is TRBD2 (6 bases). CDR3 size: 14 residues. Germline lookup yields CDR1 MNHEY and CDR2 SMNVEV (reference sequence). Trimming pared 0 bases from V and 6 bases from J, leaving 12 bases between. CDR3 amino acids: CASSLSGGTGEQYF. DNA of the CDR3: TGTGCCAGCAGTTTATCGGGGGGTACAGGCGAGCAGTACTTC.

V and J are TRBV29-1 and TRBJ2-7; D remains ambiguous. Germline V gene data show CDR1 as SQVTM and CDR2 as ANQGSEA. V lost 1 base, J lost 0 bases, and 10 bases lay in between. The CDR3 consists of 14 residues. This CDR3 reads CSVEGFPGSYEQYF. The CDR3 DNA sequence: TGCAGCGTTGAAGGTTTTCCAGGCTCCTACGAGCAGTACTTC.

Details on this clone: The same CDR3 is also encoded by other DNA sequences in this sample. This chain connects TRBV5-1 to TRBJ2-7; no clear D. Trimming stripped 1 base from V and 1 base from J, with 3 bases between. The CDR3 runs 12 residues. Germline CDR1 reads SGHRS; CDR2 reads YFSETQ. The CDR3 region has the DNA TGCGCCAGCAGCTTGTCTTCCTACGAGCAGTACTTC. Amino acids: CASSLSSYEQYF.

Only a few counts were recorded for this clone. V usage is TRBV28 and J usage is TRBJ2-7, with D uncertain. V was shortened by 3 bases and J by 0 bases, with 6 bases between the two germline ends. The CDR3 is made up of 13 amino acids. Germline-derived CDR1 and CDR2 are MDHEN and SYDVKM. The CDR3 protein is CASSFPHSYEQYF. DNA for the CDR3: TGTGCCAGCAGTTTCCCCCACTCCTACGAGCAGTACTTC.

The CDR3 region has the DNA TGTGCCAGCACAACATCGGGGGGCTCCTACGAGCAGTACTTC. It codes for CASTTSGGSYEQYF. J is TRBJ2-7 and V is TRBV27; 7 nucleotides align to TRBD2. Trimming at V came to 7 bases and at J to 0 bases, leaving 6 bases not matched to a gene. CDR3 size: 14 residues. Germline lookup yields CDR1 MNHEY and CDR2 SMNVEV (reference sequence).

The chain carries TRBV18 and TRBJ2-7; the D gene is possibly TRBD1 (6 bases). The length of the CDR3 is 14 residues. The germline CDR1 and CDR2 sequences are KGHSH and LQKENI. V was trimmed by 6 bases and J by 3 bases, leaving 15 bases between them. For the CDR3, the DNA is TGTGCCAGCTCCCCAAGTACAGGGAACTACGAGCAGTACTTC. Amino acid sequence: CASSPSTGNYEQYF.

V usage is TRBV28 and J usage is TRBJ1-1, with TRBD1 identical over 9 bases. Looked up from germline, CDR1 is MDHEN and CDR2 is SYDVKM. Trimming at V came to 6 bases and at J to 8 bases, leaving 13 bases not matched to a gene. This CDR3 is built from 15 residues. The CDR3 protein is CASSPPSTGGREAFF. The DNA of the CDR3 is TGTGCCAGCAGCCCGCCTTCCACAGGGGGCCGGGAAGCTTTCTTT.

V is TRBV19 and J is TRBJ2-1; D not resolved. V dropped 6 bases and J dropped 2 bases, with 14 bases sitting between them. Germline V gives CDR1 LNHDA, CDR2 SQIVND (reference sequence). The CDR3 length is 15 residues. DNA for the CDR3: TGTGCCAGTAGCGTGCGAGCAATAACCTACAATGAGCAGTTCTTC. It yields the protein CASSVRAITYNEQFF. The entire variable domain, with the rest obtained from reference TRBV19 and TRBJ2-1, is as follows: DGGITQSPKYLFRKEGQNVTLSCEQNLNHDAMYWYRQDPGQGLRLIYYSQIVNDFQKGDIAEGYSVSREKKESFPLTVTSAQKNPTAFYLCASSVRAITYNEQFFGPGTRLTVL.

V and J are TRBV28 and TRBJ2-3; a possible D gene is TRBD2 (6 bases). Trimming removed 8 bases at V and 6 bases at J, with 21 bases between. CDR3 length equals 15 residues. From germline, CDR1 is MDHEN and CDR2 SYDVKM. The CDR3 reads CASGRWQGGGDTQYF. The CDR3 DNA follows: TGTGCCAGCGGGAGGTGGCAGGGAGGAGGGGATACGCAGTATTTT.

The chain carries TRBV18 and TRBJ2-2; a weak D match, TRBD2 (5 bases). The germline V gene encodes CDR1 KGHSH and CDR2 LQKENI. This CDR3 is 15 amino acids long. Between the trimmed V and J ends, which lost 5 bases and 6 bases, there was a span of 16 bases. Written as DNA, the CDR3 is TGTGCCAGCTCATACAGAGAGAGGGAGCCCGGGGAGCTGTTTTTT. As protein: CASSYREREPGELFF.

The chain employs TRBV25-1 and TRBJ1-4; D might be TRBD1 (5 bases). V shed 3 bases and J shed 1 base, with 15 bases lying between them. The CDR3 is made up of 17 amino acids. In germline, CDR1 is MGHDK, CDR2 SYGVNS. The CDR3 here is CASSDPGQGRTNEKLFF. CDR3 DNA sequence: TGTGCCAGCAGTGATCCCGGGCAGGGTAGAACTAATGAAAAACTGTTTTTT. Full variable domain (outside the CDR3, taken from reference TRBV25-1 and TRBJ1-4): EADIYQTPRYLVIGTGKKITLECSQTMGHDKMYWYQQDPGMELHLIHYSYGVNSTEKGDLSSESTVSRIRTEHFPLTLESARPSHTSQYLCASSDPGQGRTNEKLFFGSGTQLSVL.

This clone was recorded once. V is TRBV5-1 and J is TRBJ2-7, with 8 bases matching TRBD2. CDR3 length equals 14 residues. Germline-derived CDR1 and CDR2 are SGHRS and YFSETQ. Losses at the gene ends were 1 base for V and 7 bases for J; bases not matched to a gene: 7. The CDR3 region is CASSLNSGGREQYF. CDR3 bases: TGCGCCAGCAGCTTGAACTCGGGAGGGAGAGAGCAGTACTTC.

This clone was seen just once. V and J are TRBV6-4 and TRBJ2-3, with TRBD1 as a possible D gene (6 bases). Trimming pared 3 bases from V and 10 bases from J, leaving 20 bases between. Germline V gene sequence: CDR1 MRHNA, CDR2 SNTAGT. This CDR3 spans 15 amino acids. The CDR3 coding sequence is TGTGCCAGCAGTGAGTCCACAGGGACCTTCTCGGCGCAGTATTTT. It yields the protein CASSESTGTFSAQYF.

The CDR3 region has the DNA TGTGCCAGCAGCAACCTAGCGGGAGGGCCTCGGACGCAGTATTTT. Translation gives CASSNLAGGPRTQYF. The V call is TRBV21-1, the J call TRBJ2-3; the D segment call TRBD2 is taken from the table without a DNA check. TRBV21-1 is classified as a pseudogene. The CDR3 is 15 residues long.